Shown below are 21 T cell receptor beta chains from a single sample sequenced in a study of cytomegalovirus exposure and HLA in healthy donors. The PCR ran on 60 Vbeta and 13 Jbeta primers. The assay was immunoSEQ multiplex PCR, and TCRdb's table has in-frame clones only and misses some. The repertoire holds more than 90,000 clones, with around 77% as singletons. Sequenced sample: PBMCs. All receptors come from a man between 50 and 59 years old in good health and CMV-seropositive.

The gene calls are TRBV29-1 and TRBJ2-6, with no clear D. Germline values: CDR1 SQVTM, CDR2 ANQGSEA. The CDR3 loop spans 14 amino acids. Trimming pared 5 bases from V and 1 base from J, leaving 9 bases between. As DNA, the CDR3 is TGCAGCGTTCCACGGGTGTCTGGGGCCAACGTCCTGACTTTC. It specifies CSVPRVSGANVLTF.

V usage is TRBV19 and J usage is TRBJ1-6; 7 bases are a match to TRBD1. Germline V gene sequence: CDR1 LNHDA, CDR2 SQIVND (reference sequence). Unmatched junction bases numbered 7, after V lost 6 bases and J lost 5 bases. The CDR3 spans 15 residues. The CDR3 spells CASSNPGGHNSPLHF. CDR3 DNA sequence: TGTGCCAGTAGCAACCCAGGGGGTCATAATTCACCCCTCCACTTT. Complete variable domain (other parts from reference TRBV19 and TRBJ1-6): DGGITQSPKYLFRKEGQNVTLSCEQNLNHDAMYWYRQDPGQGLRLIYYSQIVNDFQKGDIAEGYSVSREKKESFPLTVTSAQKNPTAFYLCASSNPGGHNSPLHFGNGTRLTVT.

This clone was seen more than once but under ten times. The chain joins TRBV5-3 to TRBJ2-2; TRBD1 agrees at 7 bases. TRBV5-3 counts as an open reading frame of uncertain function. This CDR3 is built from 17 residues. After removal of 0 bases from V and 1 base from J, the junction contained 6 bases not matched to a gene. The CDR3 loop is CARSLGRGRRNTGELFF. The CDR3 coding sequence is TGTGCCAGAAGCTTGGGTAGGGGGCGAAGGAACACCGGGGAGCTGTTTTTT.

The rearrangement links TRBV28 to TRBJ1-3, with 7 bases lining up with TRBD1. With 7 bases clipped from V and 2 bases from J, the junction kept 5 bases outside the gene matches. The CDR3 consists of 14 residues. CDR1 is MDHEN and CDR2 is SYDVKM in the germline V gene. This CDR3 is CASNKQGPGNTIYF. CDR3 nucleotides: TGTGCCAGCAACAAACAGGGGCCTGGAAACACCATATATTTT.

The rearrangement uses TRBV4-1 and TRBJ2-1; TRBD2 might be the D (5 bases). The length of the CDR3 is 13 residues. Germline V CDR1 and CDR2: MGHRA, YSYEKL. With 2 bases removed from V and 10 bases from J, the gap between germline ends came to 12 bases. The chain's CDR3 is CASSQPRDMEQFF. CDR3 bases: TGCGCCAGCAGCCAACCCCGGGATATGGAGCAGTTCTTC.

The rearrangement uses TRBV5-5 and TRBJ1-4, with 7 bases lining up with TRBD1. Germline trimming cut 4 bases from V and 7 bases from J; bases unmatched to any gene: 7. CDR1 and CDR2 (germline): SGHKS, YYEKEE (reference sequence). The CDR3 covers 14 residues. CDR3: CASSLGGGGEKLFF. The CDR3, as DNA: TGTGCCAGCAGCCTCGGAGGGGGCGGTGAAAAACTGTTTTTT.

The rearrangement uses TRBV14 and TRBJ1-2; D is unclear. V was cut by 2 bases and J by 6 bases, with 19 bases left in between. The CDR3 has 16 amino acids. Germline CDR1 reads SGHDN; CDR2 reads FVKESK. CDR3 coding DNA: TGTGCCAGCAGCCAATACTCCCCTGGGAGTTTGCATGGCTACACCTTC. It codes for CASSQYSPGSLHGYTF. The full variable domain, completed using reference TRBV14 and TRBJ1-2, is EAGVTQFPSHSVIEKGQTVTLRCDPISGHDNLYWYRRVMGKEIKFLLHFVKESKQDESGMPNNRFLAERTGGTYSTLKVQPAELEDSGVYFCASSQYSPGSLHGYTFGSGTRLTVV.

This chain joins TRBV5-4 and TRBJ1-3; unclear D gene. This CDR3 region has 15 residues. The ends were cut back, 0 bases at V and 0 bases at J, with 7 bases in the middle. Germline CDR1 reads SGHNT; CDR2 reads YYREEE (reference sequence). CDR3 sequence reads: CASSLGPISGNTIYF. In DNA form, the CDR3 reads TGTGCCAGCAGCTTGGGGCCGATCTCTGGAAACACCATATATTTT.

The chain combines TRBV5-4 with TRBJ2-5, with 10 bases matching TRBD1. V dropped 4 bases and J dropped 5; count of bases not matched to a gene: 11. The CDR3 loop spans 16 amino acids. Germline values: CDR1 SGHNT, CDR2 YYREEE (reference sequence). The CDR3 coding sequence is TGTGCCAGCAGCCCGGGACAGGGGTGGACGGAGGAGACCCAGTACTTC. Its protein is CASSPGQGWTEETQYF.

V is TRBV19 and J is TRBJ1-4; TRBD1 is a possible D gene (6 bases). V was pared by 3 bases and J by 8 bases, with 19 bases between. The CDR3 contains 16 residues. Germline CDR1 reads LNHDA; CDR2 reads SQIVND (reference sequence). The CDR3 region is CASSMMSGAWKEKLFF. CDR3 sequence (DNA): TGTGCCAGTAGTATGATGTCAGGGGCCTGGAAAGAAAAACTGTTTTTT.

This clone came up once. V gene TRBV7-9 combines with J gene TRBJ1-2, with D possibly TRBD1 on 5 matching bases. Germline V gene lookup returns CDR1 SEHNR and CDR2 FQNEAQ (reference sequence). The CDR3 loop spans 18 amino acids. V lost 5 bases, J lost 2 bases, and 24 bases lay in between. This CDR3 is CASSGKSYIKGSNYGYTF. In DNA, the CDR3 is TGTGCCAGCAGCGGGAAGAGTTATATCAAGGGGTCCAACTATGGCTACACCTTC.

The V and J genes are TRBV11-2 and TRBJ1-3; D unclear. V was cut by 2 bases and J by 0 bases, with 11 bases left in between. Germline CDR1 and CDR2: SGHAT and FQNNGV. This CDR3 region has 16 residues. CDR3: CASSLKAGLSGNTIYF. Here the CDR3 DNA reads TGTGCCAGCAGCTTAAAGGCAGGACTCTCTGGAAACACCATATATTTT.

This clone appeared once. The rearrangement joins TRBV9 to TRBJ2-3, with TRBD2 matching 8 bases. V shed 0 bases, J shed 0 bases, and the junction held 6 bases outside the gene matches. The CDR3 covers 17 residues. Germline values: CDR1 SGDLS, CDR2 YYNGEE. The CDR3 is CASSVVGSGGSTDTQYF. The CDR3 nucleotides are TGTGCCAGCAGCGTAGTGGGGAGCGGGGGCAGCACAGATACGCAGTATTTT.

The rearrangement joins TRBV25-1 to TRBJ2-3; 8 bases agree with TRBD1. The CDR3 consists of 16 residues. After removal of 1 base from V and 2 bases from J, the junction contained 5 bases not matched to a gene. CDR1 is MGHDK, CDR2 SYGVNS, per germline. The CDR3 DNA sequence: TGTGCCAGCAGTGAATGGGTGACAGGGGCCACAGATACGCAGTATTTT. Amino acids: CASSEWVTGATDTQYF.

The count of this clone is one. This chain links TRBV6-5 with TRBJ2-1; D is ambiguous. CDR1 is MNHEY, CDR2 SVGAGI, per germline. With 2 bases removed from V and 6 bases from J, the gap between germline ends came to 14 bases. The CDR3 covers 15 residues. This chain's CDR3 is CASSYPLASGNEQFF. The CDR3 DNA is TGTGCCAGCAGTTACCCCCTGGCTAGTGGCAATGAGCAGTTCTTC.

The CDR3 DNA is TGTGCCAGCAGCTTAGCGGGGACATCGAACACCGGGGAGCTGTTTTTT. It is translated as CASSLAGTSNTGELFF. The V gene is TRBV11-3, the J gene TRBJ2-2; D perhaps matches TRBD1 (6 bases). This CDR3 is 16 amino acids long. V lost 1 base and J lost 0, with 9 bases in between. Germline V gene lookup returns CDR1 SGHNT and CDR2 YENEEA.

The chain has TRBV6-5 and TRBJ1-1, with 7 bases fitting TRBD1. V lost 5 bases and J lost 5; bases outside the gene matches: 2. The CDR3 loop spans 12 amino acids. The germline CDR1 and CDR2 sequences are MNHEY and SVGAGI. CDR3 sequence (DNA): TGTGCCAGCAGTCGGGACAGAACTGAAGCTTTCTTT. It encodes CASSRDRTEAFF.

This clone was picked up a small number of times. The J gene is TRBJ2-1, the V gene TRBV7-9; TRBD2 matches at 11 bases. V trimming: 5 bases; J trimming: 7 bases; junction bases outside the gene matches: 13. CDR3 length: 17 residues. Germline V lookup: CDR1 SEHNR, CDR2 FQNEAQ (reference sequence). The CDR3: CASSIPPPGTSGNEQFF. CDR3 bases: TGTGCCAGCAGCATCCCTCCACCCGGGACTAGCGGTAATGAGCAGTTCTTC.

The J gene is TRBJ2-1, the V gene TRBV27, with a weak D call TRBD1 (6 bases). The germline V and J ends were trimmed by 5 bases and 9 bases, with 14 bases remaining between them. This CDR3 is 13 amino acids long. The germline gives CDR1 MNHEY, CDR2 SMNVEV (reference sequence). The CDR3: CASSQGPFSEQFF. The CDR3 nucleotides read TGTGCCAGCAGTCAGGGGCCCTTCTCTGAGCAGTTCTTC.

In this sample, this clone turned up a few times. V usage is TRBV11-3 and J usage is TRBJ1-3; 7 bases are shared with TRBD1. The CDR3 covers 16 residues. Trimming removed 6 bases from V and 0 bases from J; junction bases left unmatched: 8. Looked up from germline, CDR1 is SGHNT and CDR2 is YENEEA. CDR3 loop: CASRLTGLYSGNTIYF. The CDR3 DNA sequence: TGTGCCAGCAGACTGACAGGGCTCTACTCTGGAAACACCATATATTTT.

The chain recombines TRBV6-1 with TRBJ1-6, with D possibly TRBD1 on 5 matching bases. The CDR3 length is 17 residues. V was clipped by 0 bases and J by 7 bases, with 16 bases between them. Germline assignment: CDR1 MNHNS and CDR2 SASEGT. The CDR3: CASSEALRTAGNSPLHF. CDR3 in DNA: TGTGCCAGCAGTGAAGCGCTTAGAACCGCAGGGAATTCACCCCTCCACTTT.